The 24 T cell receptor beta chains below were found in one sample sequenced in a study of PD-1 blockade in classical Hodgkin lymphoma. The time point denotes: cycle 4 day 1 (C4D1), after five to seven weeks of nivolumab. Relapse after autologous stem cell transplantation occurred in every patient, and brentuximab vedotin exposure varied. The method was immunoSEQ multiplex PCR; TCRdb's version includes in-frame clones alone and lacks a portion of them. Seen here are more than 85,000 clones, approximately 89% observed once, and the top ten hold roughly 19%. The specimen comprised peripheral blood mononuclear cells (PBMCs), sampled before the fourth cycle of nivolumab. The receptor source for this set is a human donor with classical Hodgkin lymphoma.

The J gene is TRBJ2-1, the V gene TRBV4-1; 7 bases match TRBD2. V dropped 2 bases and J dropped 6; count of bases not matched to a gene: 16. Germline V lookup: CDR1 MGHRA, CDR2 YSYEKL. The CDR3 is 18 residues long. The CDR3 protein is CASSQRAPAGEVGNEQFF. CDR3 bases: TGCGCCAGCAGCCAACGAGCCCCGGCGGGAGAAGTAGGCAATGAGCAGTTCTTC.

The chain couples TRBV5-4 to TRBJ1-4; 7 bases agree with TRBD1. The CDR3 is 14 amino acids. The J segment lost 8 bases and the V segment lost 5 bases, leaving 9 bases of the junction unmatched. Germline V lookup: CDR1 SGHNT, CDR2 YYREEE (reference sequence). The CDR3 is CASSPGVDREKLFF. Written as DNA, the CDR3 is TGTGCCAGCAGTCCCGGCGTGGACAGGGAAAAACTGTTTTTT.

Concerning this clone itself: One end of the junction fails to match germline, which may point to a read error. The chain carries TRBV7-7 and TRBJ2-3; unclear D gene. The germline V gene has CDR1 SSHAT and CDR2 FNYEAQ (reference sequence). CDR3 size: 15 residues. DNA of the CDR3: TGTGCTAGCAGCTTAAGGGCCGATAGCACAGATACGCAGTATTTT. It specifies CASSLRADSTDTQYF.

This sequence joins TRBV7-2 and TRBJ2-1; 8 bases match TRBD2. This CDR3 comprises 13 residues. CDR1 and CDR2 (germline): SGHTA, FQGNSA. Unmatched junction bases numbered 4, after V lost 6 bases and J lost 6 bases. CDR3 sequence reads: CASRPTSGNEQFF. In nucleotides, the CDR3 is TGTGCCAGCAGGCCCACTAGCGGCAATGAGCAGTTCTTC.

CDR3 coding DNA: TGTGCCAGCAGCCAAGCAGGGGGATGGTCCGGGGAGCTGTTTTTT. This gives the protein CASSQAGGWSGELFF. V usage is TRBV7-2 and J usage is TRBJ2-2, with 7 bases aligning to TRBD1. Per the germline V gene, CDR1 is SGHTA and CDR2 is FQGNSA. This CDR3 comprises 15 residues. The V segment lost 5 bases and the J segment 6 bases; nucleotides outside the gene matches: 9.

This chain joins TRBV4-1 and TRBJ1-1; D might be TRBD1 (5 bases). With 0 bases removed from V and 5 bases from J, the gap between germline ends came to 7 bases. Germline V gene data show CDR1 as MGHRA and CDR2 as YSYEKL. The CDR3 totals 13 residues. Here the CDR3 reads CASSQEGRTEAFF. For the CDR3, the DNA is TGCGCCAGCAGCCAAGAGGGACGGACTGAAGCTTTCTTT.

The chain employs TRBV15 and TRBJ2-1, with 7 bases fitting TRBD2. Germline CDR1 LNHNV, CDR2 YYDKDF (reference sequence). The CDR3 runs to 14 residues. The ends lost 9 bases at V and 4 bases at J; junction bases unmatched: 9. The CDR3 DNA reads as TGTGCCACTAAACCAGCGGGGCCTTACAATGAGCAGTTCTTC. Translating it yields CATKPAGPYNEQFF.

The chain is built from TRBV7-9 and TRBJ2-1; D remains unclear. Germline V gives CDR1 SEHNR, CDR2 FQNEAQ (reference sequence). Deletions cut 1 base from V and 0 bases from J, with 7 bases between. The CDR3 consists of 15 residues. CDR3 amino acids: CASSLEPGSYNEQFF. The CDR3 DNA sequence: TGTGCCAGCAGCTTAGAACCGGGCTCCTACAATGAGCAGTTCTTC.

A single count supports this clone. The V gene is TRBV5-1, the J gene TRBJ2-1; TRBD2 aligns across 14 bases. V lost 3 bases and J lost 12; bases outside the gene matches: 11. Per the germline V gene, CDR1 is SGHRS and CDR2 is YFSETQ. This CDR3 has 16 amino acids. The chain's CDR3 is CASSWGTSGSSIRQFF. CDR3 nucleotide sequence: TGCGCCAGCAGCTGGGGGACTAGCGGGAGTTCCATTCGGCAGTTCTTC. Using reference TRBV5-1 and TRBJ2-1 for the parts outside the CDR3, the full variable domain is KAGVTQTPRYLIKTRGQQVTLSCSPISGHRSVSWYQQTPGQGLQFLFEYFSETQRNKGNFPGRFSGRQFSNSRSEMNVSTLELGDSALYLCASSWGTSGSSIRQFFGPGTRLTVL.

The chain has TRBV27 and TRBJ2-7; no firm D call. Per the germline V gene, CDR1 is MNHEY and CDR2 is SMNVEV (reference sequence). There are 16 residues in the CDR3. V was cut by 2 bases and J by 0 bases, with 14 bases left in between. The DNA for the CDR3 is TGTGCCAGCAGTTTAATAGTGGGCCCTAGCTCCTACGAGCAGTACTTC. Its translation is CASSLIVGPSSYEQYF.

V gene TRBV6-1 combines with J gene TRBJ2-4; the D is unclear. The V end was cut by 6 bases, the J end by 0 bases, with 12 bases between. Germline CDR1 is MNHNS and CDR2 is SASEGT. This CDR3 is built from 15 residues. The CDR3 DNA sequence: TGTGCCAGCAGACTTTTCGACCAAGCCAAAAACATTCAGTACTTC. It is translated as CASRLFDQAKNIQYF.

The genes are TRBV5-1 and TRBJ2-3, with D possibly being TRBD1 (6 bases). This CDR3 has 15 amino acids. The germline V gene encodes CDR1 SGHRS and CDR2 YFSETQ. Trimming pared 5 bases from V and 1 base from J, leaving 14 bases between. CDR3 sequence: CASSPATGRTDTQYF. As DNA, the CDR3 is TGCGCCAGCAGTCCGGCGACAGGCCGCACAGATACGCAGTATTTT.

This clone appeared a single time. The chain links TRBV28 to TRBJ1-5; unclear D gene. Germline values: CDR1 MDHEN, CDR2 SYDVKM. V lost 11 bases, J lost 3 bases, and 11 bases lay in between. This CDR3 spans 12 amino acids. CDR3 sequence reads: CAHSDPNQPQHF. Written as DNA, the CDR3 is TGTGCCCACTCGGACCCCAATCAGCCCCAGCATTTT.

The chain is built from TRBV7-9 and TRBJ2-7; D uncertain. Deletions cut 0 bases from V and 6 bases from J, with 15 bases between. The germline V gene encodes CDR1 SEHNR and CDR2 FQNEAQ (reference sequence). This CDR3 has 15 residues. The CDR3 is CASSLATGRPTEQYF. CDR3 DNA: TGTGCCAGCAGCTTAGCGACCGGCAGACCCACCGAGCAGTACTTC.

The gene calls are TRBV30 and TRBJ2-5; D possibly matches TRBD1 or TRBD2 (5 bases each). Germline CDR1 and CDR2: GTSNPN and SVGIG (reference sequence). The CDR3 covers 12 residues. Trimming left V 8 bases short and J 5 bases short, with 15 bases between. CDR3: CARQRGGETQYF. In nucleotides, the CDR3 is TGTGCCCGCCAGAGGGGTGGGGAGACCCAGTACTTC.

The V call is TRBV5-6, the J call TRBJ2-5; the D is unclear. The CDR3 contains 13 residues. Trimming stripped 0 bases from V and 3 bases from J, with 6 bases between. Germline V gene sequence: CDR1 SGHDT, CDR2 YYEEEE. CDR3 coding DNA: TGTGCCAGCAGCTTGGGGATAAAAGAGACCCAGTACTTC. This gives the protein CASSLGIKETQYF.

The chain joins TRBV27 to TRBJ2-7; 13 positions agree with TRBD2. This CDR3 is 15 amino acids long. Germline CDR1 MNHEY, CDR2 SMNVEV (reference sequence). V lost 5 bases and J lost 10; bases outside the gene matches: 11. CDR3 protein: CASSTRSGLAGDQYF. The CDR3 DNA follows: TGTGCCAGCAGTACTCGGTCAGGACTAGCGGGAGACCAGTACTTC.

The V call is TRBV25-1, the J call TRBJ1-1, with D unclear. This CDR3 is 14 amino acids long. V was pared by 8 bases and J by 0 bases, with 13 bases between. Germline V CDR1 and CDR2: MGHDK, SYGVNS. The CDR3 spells CASSSHFLNTEAFF. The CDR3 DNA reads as TGTGCCAGCTCTTCCCATTTCTTGAACACTGAAGCTTTCTTT.

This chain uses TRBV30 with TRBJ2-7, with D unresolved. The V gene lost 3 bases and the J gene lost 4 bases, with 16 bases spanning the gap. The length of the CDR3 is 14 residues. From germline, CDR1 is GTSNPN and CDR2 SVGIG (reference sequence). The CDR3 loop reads CAWRPLRRRYEQYF. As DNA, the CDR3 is TGTGCCTGGAGGCCCCTCCGGCGTAGGTACGAGCAGTACTTC.

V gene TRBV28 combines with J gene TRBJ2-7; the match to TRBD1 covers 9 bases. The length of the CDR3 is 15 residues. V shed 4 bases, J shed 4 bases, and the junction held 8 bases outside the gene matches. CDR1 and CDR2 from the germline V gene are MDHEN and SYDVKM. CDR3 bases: TGTGCCAGCAGTTCAACCGGGACAGGGAAATACGAGCAGTACTTC. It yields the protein CASSSTGTGKYEQYF.

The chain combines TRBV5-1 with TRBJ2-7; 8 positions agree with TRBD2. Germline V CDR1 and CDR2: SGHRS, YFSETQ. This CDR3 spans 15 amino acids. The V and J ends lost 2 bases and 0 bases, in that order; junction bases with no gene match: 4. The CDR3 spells CASSFSGTRSYEQYF. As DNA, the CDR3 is TGCGCCAGCAGCTTTAGCGGGACTCGCTCCTACGAGCAGTACTTC.

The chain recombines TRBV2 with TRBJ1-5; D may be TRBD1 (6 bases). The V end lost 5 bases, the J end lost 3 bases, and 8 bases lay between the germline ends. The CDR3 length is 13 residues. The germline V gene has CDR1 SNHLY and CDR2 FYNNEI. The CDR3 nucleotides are TGTGCCAGCAGTCACAGGGTCAATCAGCCCCAGCATTTT. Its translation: CASSHRVNQPQHF.

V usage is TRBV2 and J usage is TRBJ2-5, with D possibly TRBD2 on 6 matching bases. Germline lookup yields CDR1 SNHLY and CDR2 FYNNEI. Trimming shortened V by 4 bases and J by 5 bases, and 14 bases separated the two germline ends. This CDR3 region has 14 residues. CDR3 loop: CASSATGARETQYF. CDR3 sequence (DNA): TGTGCCAGCAGTGCCACGGGAGCGAGGGAGACCCAGTACTTC. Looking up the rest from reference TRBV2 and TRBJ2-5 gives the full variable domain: EPEVTQTPSHQVTQMGQEVILRCVPISNHLYFYWYRQILGQKVEFLVSFYNNEISEKSEIFDDQFSVERPDGSNFTLKIRSTKLEDSAMYFCASSATGARETQYFGPGTRLLVL.

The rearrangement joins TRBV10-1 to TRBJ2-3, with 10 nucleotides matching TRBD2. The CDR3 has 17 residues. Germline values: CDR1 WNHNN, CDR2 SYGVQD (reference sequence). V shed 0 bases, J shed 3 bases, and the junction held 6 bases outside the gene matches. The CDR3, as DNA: TGCGCCAGCAGTGAGTCGACGGCTAGCGGGAGAACAGATACGCAGTATTTT. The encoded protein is CASSESTASGRTDTQYF.